These 30 T cell receptor beta chains came from one sample sequenced in a study of Ad26.COV2.S vaccination and SARS-CoV-2 variants. The assay was immunoSEQ multiplex PCR, and TCRdb's table has in-frame clones only and misses some. The data hold about 460,000 clones, with about 88% observed a single time. Treatment indicated: over 15 received Ad26.COV2.S at low or high dose, single or two shots; about 5 received placebo; per-sample allocation not given. Collection of samples fell on day 63 after the first vaccine or placebo injection. The sample was peripheral blood, taken in a trial of Ad26.COV2.S vaccine versus placebo. All receptors come from a person between 18 and 60 years old who received the Ad26.COV2.S COVID-19 vaccine or a placebo.

This chain joins TRBV25-1 and TRBJ1-1, with D hard to call. The CDR3 has 15 amino acids. V lost 3 bases and J lost 6, with 17 bases in between. Germline values: CDR1 MGHDK, CDR2 SYGVNS. The CDR3 bases are TGTGCCAGCAGTGAGGGGTTTTGGTCGGTCGCTGAAGCTTTCTTT. Residues: CASSEGFWSVAEAFF.

The chain couples TRBV29-1 to TRBJ2-5; possible D gene TRBD1, 6 bases. Germline loops: CDR1 SQVTM, CDR2 ANQGSEA. V was cut by 7 bases and J by 1 base, with 16 bases left in between. CDR3 length: 14 amino acids. The CDR3 loop reads CSGRYRDIQETQYF. CDR3 coding DNA: TGCAGCGGTAGATACCGGGACATCCAAGAGACCCAGTACTTC.

The chain uses TRBV4-1 and TRBJ2-5; D is uncertain. Trimming cost V 1 base and J 5 bases, with 8 bases left between them. Germline V gene data show CDR1 as MGHRA and CDR2 as YSYEKL. The CDR3 is made up of 13 amino acids. The CDR3 sequence is CASSQGRVETQYF. In DNA, the CDR3 is TGCGCCAGCAGCCAAGGACGGGTGGAGACCCAGTACTTC.

The CDR3 is CASSIIKGDYLNQPQHF. The CDR3 DNA reads as TGTGCCAGTAGTATTATTAAGGGGGACTATCTCAATCAGCCCCAGCATTTT. The chain couples TRBV19 to TRBJ1-5, with D maybe TRBD1 (6 bases). The CDR3 has 17 amino acids. The V gene's germline CDR1 is LNHDA and CDR2 SQIVND (reference sequence). V was cut by 3 bases and J by 3 bases, with 18 bases left in between. The full variable domain, in which reference TRBV19 and TRBJ1-5 provide the parts outside the CDR3, is DGGITQSPKYLFRKEGQNVTLSCEQNLNHDAMYWYRQDPGQGLRLIYYSQIVNDFQKGDIAEGYSVSREKKESFPLTVTSAQKNPTAFYLCASSIIKGDYLNQPQHFGDGTRLSIL.

CDR3 in amino acids: CASSLRTSGRTSYNEQFF. CDR3 nucleotides: TGCGCCAGCAGCTTGAGGACTAGCGGCCGAACCTCCTACAATGAGCAGTTCTTC. This chain connects TRBV5-1 to TRBJ2-1, with 10 bases identical to TRBD2. The CDR3 has 18 amino acids. Germline-derived CDR1 and CDR2 are SGHRS and YFSETQ. Trimming at V came to 1 base and at J to 0 bases, leaving 7 bases not matched to a gene.

The rearrangement uses TRBV30 and TRBJ1-4, with D uncertain. Germline loops: CDR1 GTSNPN, CDR2 SVGIG (reference sequence). V was shortened by 1 base and J by 4 bases, with 7 bases between the two germline ends. This CDR3 region has 13 residues. DNA for the CDR3: TGTGCCTGGAGTGGCTTCAGTAATGAAAAACTGTTTTTT. Encoded protein: CAWSGFSNEKLFF.

This rearrangement joins TRBV7-2 to TRBJ1-2; D possibly corresponds to TRBD1 (5 bases). Germline-derived CDR1 and CDR2 are SGHTA and FQGNSA. The V end was cut by 1 base, the J end by 4 bases, with 13 bases between. The CDR3 has 15 amino acids. CDR3 loop: CASSLETAGSYGYTF. The CDR3 bases are TGTGCCAGCAGCTTAGAAACTGCAGGGAGCTATGGCTACACCTTC.

The rearrangement joins TRBV5-1 to TRBJ2-1; D perhaps matches TRBD1 (5 bases). The V gene lost 6 bases and the J gene lost 5 bases, with 12 bases spanning the gap. This CDR3 has 13 residues. CDR1 and CDR2 (germline): SGHRS, YFSETQ. The CDR3 DNA reads TGCGCCAGCAACCCCGGACACAACAATGAGCAGTTCTTC. It codes for CASNPGHNNEQFF.

The V and J genes are TRBV5-1 and TRBJ2-3; 10 nucleotides align to TRBD2. Germline CDR1 SGHRS, CDR2 YFSETQ. Unmatched junction bases numbered 7, after V lost 5 bases and J lost 4 bases. The CDR3 loop spans 15 amino acids. The DNA for the CDR3 is TGCGCCAGCAGGCGAGCGGGAGGGTTGGCAGATACGCAGTATTTT. Translation gives CASRRAGGLADTQYF.

This chain links TRBV3-1 (or the pseudogene TRBV3-2) with TRBJ2-7; a possible D gene is TRBD2 (6 bases). Germline assignment: CDR1 LGHDT and CDR2 YNNKEL (reference sequence). The CDR3 loop spans 13 amino acids. Trimming removed 5 bases at V and 4 bases at J, with 12 bases between. The CDR3 protein is CASSSSRGYEQYF. DNA for the CDR3: TGTGCCAGCAGCTCCTCGCGGGGTTACGAGCAGTACTTC.

The rearrangement links TRBV30 to TRBJ1-4; D unresolved. CDR1 is GTSNPN, CDR2 SVGIG, per germline (reference sequence). The CDR3 covers 15 residues. Trimming shortened V by 5 bases and J by 2 bases, and 15 bases separated the two germline ends. The CDR3 spells CAWRHRVSTNEKLFF. The CDR3 nucleotides read TGTGCCTGGCGGCATCGGGTGTCGACTAATGAAAAACTGTTTTTT.

The rearrangement uses TRBV29-1 and TRBJ2-7; TRBD2 might be the D (6 bases). Deletions cut 7 bases from V and 2 bases from J, with 15 bases between. The CDR3 has 13 amino acids. From germline, CDR1 is SQVTM and CDR2 ANQGSEA. The CDR3 DNA follows: TGCAGCGCGACCGAGGACTACACCTACGAGCAGTACTTC. It encodes CSATEDYTYEQYF.

The chain joins TRBV28 to TRBJ1-2, with 7 nucleotides matching TRBD1. The J segment lost 4 bases and the V segment lost 5 bases, leaving 4 bases of the junction unmatched. The CDR3 is made up of 13 amino acids. The germline gives CDR1 MDHEN, CDR2 SYDVKM. Here the CDR3 reads CASSRGRAYGYTF. The DNA for the CDR3 is TGTGCCAGCAGTAGGGGGCGTGCCTATGGCTACACCTTC.

The rearrangement uses TRBV6-6 and TRBJ2-7; D gene unclear. Trimming pared 7 bases from V and 2 bases from J, leaving 6 bases between. Germline lookup yields CDR1 MNHNY and CDR2 SVGAGI (reference sequence). This CDR3 has 11 amino acids. CDR3 DNA sequence: TGTGCCAGCAAAAATACCTACGAGCAGTACTTC. Amino acids: CASKNTYEQYF.

The chain's CDR3 is CASTPRPGAGREQYF. CDR3 in DNA: TGTGCCAGCACCCCACGGCCAGGGGCGGGTCGGGAGCAGTACTTC. The V call is TRBV6-2 or TRBV6-3, the J call TRBJ2-7; a weak D match, TRBD1 (6 bases). The CDR3 sequence is 15 residues long. V lost 7 bases, J lost 7 bases, and 23 bases lay in between. Looked up from germline, CDR1 is MNHEY and CDR2 is SVGEGT.

V and J are TRBV7-6 and TRBJ2-3; 7 bases align to TRBD1. The CDR3 loop spans 16 amino acids. The V gene's germline CDR1 is SGHVS and CDR2 FNYEAQ. Trimming cost V 5 bases and J 1 base; bases outside gene matches: 9. The CDR3 protein is CASSGYRGRGTDTQYF. CDR3 DNA sequence: TGTGCCAGCAGCGGCTACAGGGGTCGGGGCACAGATACGCAGTATTTT.

This clone was picked up one time. The J gene is TRBJ2-5, the V gene TRBV18; either TRBD1 or TRBD2 may fit D (5 bases each). The CDR3 has 15 amino acids. Trimming removed 5 bases from V and 1 base from J, with 14 bases in between. Per the germline V gene, CDR1 is KGHSH and CDR2 is LQKENI. This CDR3 is CASSSPGTVQETQYF. The CDR3 DNA reads TGTGCCAGCTCATCCCCCGGGACGGTCCAAGAGACCCAGTACTTC.

The genes are TRBV6-2 or TRBV6-3 and TRBJ1-6; D is ambiguous. The CDR3 runs to 16 residues. Trimming removed 0 bases from V and 4 bases from J, with 10 bases in between. Germline assignment: CDR1 MNHEY and CDR2 SVGEGT. The chain's CDR3 is CASSYSSAQYNSPLHF. CDR3 nucleotide sequence: TGTGCCAGCAGTTACTCTTCAGCCCAATATAATTCACCCCTCCACTTT.

V usage is TRBV29-1 and J usage is TRBJ2-3; maybe TRBD2 (6 bases). Between the trimmed V and J ends, which lost 3 bases and 0 bases, there was a span of 13 bases. Looked up from germline, CDR1 is SQVTM and CDR2 is ANQGSEA. CDR3 size: 15 residues. The CDR3 is CSVESSGTSTDTQYF. CDR3 nucleotides: TGCAGCGTTGAGAGTAGCGGAACTAGCACAGATACGCAGTATTTT.

The gene calls are TRBV30 and TRBJ2-5; D is unresolved. Trimming removed 1 base from V and 9 bases from J, with 12 bases in between. Germline assignment: CDR1 GTSNPN and CDR2 SVGIG (reference sequence). The CDR3 loop spans 12 amino acids. In DNA form, the CDR3 reads TGTGCCTGGAGTGACCTTAATCCGGCCCAGTACTTC. Amino acid sequence: CAWSDLNPAQYF.

This clone was found a few times. This rearrangement joins TRBV6-5 to TRBJ1-2; D is ambiguous. Germline CDR1 reads MNHEY; CDR2 reads SVGAGI. The CDR3 consists of 15 residues. The V end was cut by 0 bases, the J end by 6 bases, with 14 bases between. This CDR3 reads CASSYSSRSTNGYTF. CDR3 DNA: TGTGCCAGCAGTTACTCGAGCAGGTCCACCAATGGCTACACCTTC.

The rearrangement uses TRBV13 and TRBJ2-7, with D perhaps matching TRBD1 or TRBD2 (5 bases each). The germline V gene encodes CDR1 PRHDT and CDR2 FYEKMQ (reference sequence). The CDR3 is 14 residues long. V was trimmed by 5 bases and J by 6 bases, leaving 17 bases between them. The chain's CDR3 is CASSTGRTGGEQYF. The CDR3 DNA is TGTGCCAGCAGCACGGGACGGACCGGAGGCGAGCAGTACTTC.

This clone has just one count. This chain's CDR3 is CASSVNSWENTEAFF. The CDR3 nucleotides are TGTGCCAGCAGCGTAAATTCGTGGGAGAACACTGAAGCTTTCTTT. The V gene is TRBV9, the J gene TRBJ1-1; D is uncertain. CDR3 length equals 15 residues. Trimming left V 1 base short and J 1 base short, with 11 bases between. The V gene's germline CDR1 is SGDLS and CDR2 YYNGEE. Supplemented by reference TRBV9 and TRBJ1-1, the full variable domain reads DSGVTQTPKHLITATGQRVTLRCSPRSGDLSVYWYQQSLDQGLQFLIQYYNGEERAKGNILERFSAQQFPDLHSELNLSSLELGDSALYFCASSVNSWENTEAFFGQGTRLTVV.

The chain employs TRBV7-2 and TRBJ2-2; TRBD1 might be the D (5 bases). This CDR3 comprises 15 residues. Germline values: CDR1 SGHTA, CDR2 FQGNSA. Trimming stripped 1 base from V and 3 bases from J, with 9 bases between. The CDR3 region is CASSLVRVDTGELFF. The CDR3 DNA reads TGTGCCAGCAGCTTAGTCAGGGTCGACACCGGGGAGCTGTTTTTT.

The V and J genes are TRBV28 and TRBJ1-5; 7 bases agree with TRBD1. CDR3 length: 16 amino acids. Germline loops: CDR1 MDHEN, CDR2 SYDVKM. The V and J ends lost 5 bases and 6 bases, in that order; junction bases with no gene match: 13. CDR3 sequence reads: CASSPWTGLWSQPQHF. CDR3 nucleotide sequence: TGTGCCAGCAGTCCGTGGACAGGATTGTGGAGTCAGCCCCAGCATTTT.

The chain has TRBV11-3 and TRBJ2-1; 12 bases map to TRBD2. The CDR3 runs to 16 residues. Germline CDR1 and CDR2: SGHNT and YENEEA. Trimming took 5 bases from V and 5 from J; bases not matched to a gene: 7. The CDR3: CASSLMGLAGDNEQFF. Here the CDR3 DNA reads TGTGCCAGCAGCCTCATGGGACTAGCGGGTGACAATGAGCAGTTCTTC.

The V call is TRBV30, the J call TRBJ2-7, with D possibly TRBD1 on 5 matching bases. In germline, CDR1 is GTSNPN, CDR2 SVGIG (reference sequence). Trimming shortened V by 2 bases and J by 5 bases, and 19 bases separated the two germline ends. The CDR3 has 15 amino acids. In DNA form, the CDR3 reads TGTGCCTGGAGTATCTTAGGGGCGAACGGCAACGAGCAGTACTTC. The encoded protein is CAWSILGANGNEQYF.

This clone showed up just a few times. This sequence joins TRBV2 and TRBJ1-5, with TRBD1 identical over 11 bases. CDR1 and CDR2 (germline): SNHLY, FYNNEI. The CDR3 sequence is 14 residues long. J was trimmed by 11 bases and V by 7 bases; bases with no gene match: 10. CDR3 bases: TGTGCCAGCAATGACGGGACAGGGGGATGGTCCCAGCATTTT. Encoded protein: CASNDGTGGWSQHF.

This sequence joins TRBV27 and TRBJ2-3; possibly TRBD1 or TRBD2 for D (5 bases each). The CDR3 is 13 amino acids. Per the germline V gene, CDR1 is MNHEY and CDR2 is SMNVEV (reference sequence). V dropped 5 bases and J dropped 9 bases, with 15 bases sitting between them. The CDR3 sequence: CASSTTIGATQYF. Written as DNA, the CDR3 is TGTGCCAGCAGTACGACAATCGGGGCAACGCAGTATTTT.

This chain links TRBV30 with TRBJ2-7; D not certain. The V gene lost 1 base and the J gene lost 6 bases, with 10 bases spanning the gap. The CDR3 totals 12 residues. The germline gives CDR1 GTSNPN, CDR2 SVGIG (reference sequence). CDR3 coding DNA: TGTGCCTGGAGTGGTGCGCCGACCGAGCAGTACTTC. Translation gives CAWSGAPTEQYF.